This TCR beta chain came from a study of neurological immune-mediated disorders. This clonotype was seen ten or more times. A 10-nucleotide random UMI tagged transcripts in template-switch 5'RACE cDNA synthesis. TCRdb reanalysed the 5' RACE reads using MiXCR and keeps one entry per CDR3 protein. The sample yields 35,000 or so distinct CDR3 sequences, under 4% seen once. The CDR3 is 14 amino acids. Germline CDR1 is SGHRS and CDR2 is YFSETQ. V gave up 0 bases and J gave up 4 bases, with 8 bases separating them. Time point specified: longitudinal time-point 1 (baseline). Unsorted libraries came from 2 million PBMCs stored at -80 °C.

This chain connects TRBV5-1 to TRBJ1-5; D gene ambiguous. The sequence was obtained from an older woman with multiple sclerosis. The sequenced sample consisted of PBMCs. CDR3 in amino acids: CASSLAAGNQPQHF. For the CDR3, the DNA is TGCGCCAGCAGCTTGGCCGCTGGGAATCAGCCCCAGCATTTT.